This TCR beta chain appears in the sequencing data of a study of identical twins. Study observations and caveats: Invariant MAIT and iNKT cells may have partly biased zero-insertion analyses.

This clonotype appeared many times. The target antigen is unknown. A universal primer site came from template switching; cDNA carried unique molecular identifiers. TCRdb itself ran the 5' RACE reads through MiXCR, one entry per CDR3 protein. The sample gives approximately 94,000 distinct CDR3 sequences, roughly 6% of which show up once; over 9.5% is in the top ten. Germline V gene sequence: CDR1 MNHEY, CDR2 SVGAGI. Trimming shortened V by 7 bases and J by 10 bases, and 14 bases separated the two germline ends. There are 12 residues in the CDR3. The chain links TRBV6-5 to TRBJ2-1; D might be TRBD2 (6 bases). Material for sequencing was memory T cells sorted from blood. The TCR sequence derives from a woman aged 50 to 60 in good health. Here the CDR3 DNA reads TGTGCCAGCAAGGAGGGAGAAGGGGAGCAGTTCTTC. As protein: CASKEGEGEQFF.